A selection of T cell receptor beta chains follows, all from one sample in a study of blood T cell repertoires in COVID-19. Sequencing used immunoSEQ multiplex PCR; TCRdb keeps in-frame clones, though not all of them. The sample lists about 230,000 clones; 85% to 90% were seen once. Sequences were obtained from PBMCs or T cells enriched from blood (not recorded which). The receptors derive from a woman in her thirties with acute COVID-19. Both conserved end residues are part of each CDR3. D genes are given only for firm matches. The size entry is marked missing in some rows and otherwise reads once, few, many or a size class.

clone_size j_call cdr3_length v_call d_call cdr3_nt cdr3_aa
- TRBJ2-7 14 TRBV5-1 TRBD2 TGCGCCAGCAGCCCGACTAGCGGGGGATACGAGCAGTACTTC CASSPTSGGYEQYF
- TRBJ2-5 15 TRBV28 TRBD1 TGTGCCAGCAGTTCCCTGACAGGGGGCGTAGAGACCCAGTACTTC CASSSLTGGVETQYF
- TRBJ1-2 13 TRBV7-9 - TGTGCCAGCAGCCCCACGTCCGGTGAAGGCTACACCTTC CASSPTSGEGYTF
- TRBJ2-1 14 TRBV7-6 TRBD2 TGTGCCAGCAGCTACGATAGCGGGGGTAATGAGCAGTTCTTC CASSYDSGGNEQFF
- TRBJ2-7 14 TRBV7-9 - TGTGCCAGCAGCCTTACCTCTAGCTCCTACGAGCAGTACTTC CASSLTSSSYEQYF
- TRBJ2-2 16 TRBV29-1 TRBD1 TGCAGCGTGGCCGGGACAGGGCAATTTCCCACCGGGGAGCTGTTTTTT CSVAGTGQFPTGELFF
- TRBJ1-5 15 TRBV24-1 - TGTGCCACCGGTGTGGGGCAGAATAGCAATCAGCCCCAGCATTTT CATGVGQNSNQPQHF
- TRBJ1-5 15 TRBV4-3 - TGCGCCAGCAGCCAAGATGCGGGGAAGGGACAGCCCCAGCATTTT CASSQDAGKGQPQHF
- TRBJ2-7 15 TRBV9 TRBD2 TGTGCCAGCAGCACTGGGACTAGCGGGGGGGTGGAGCAGTACTTC CASSTGTSGGVEQYF
- TRBJ2-2 14 TRBV9 - TGTGCCAGCAGCGTAGAAGGGGCAGGCGGGGAGCTGTTTTTT CASSVEGAGGELFF
- TRBJ1-4 13 TRBV6-5 - TGTGCCACCCGGACAGTCACCACGGAAAAACTGTTTTTT CATRTVTTEKLFF
once TRBJ1-2 14 TRBV19 - TGTGCCAGTAGTCCAAGCCCACCGGGGTATGGCTACACCTTC CASSPSPPGYGYTF
- TRBJ2-5 14 TRBV25-1 - TGTGCCAGCAGTAAAGGGGCTCGGGTAGAGACCCAGTACTTC CASSKGARVETQYF
- TRBJ1-2 13 TRBV25-1 TRBD1 TGTGCCAGCAGTCGGGGACAGGACTATGGCTACACCTTC CASSRGQDYGYTF
- TRBJ2-3 15 TRBV5-1 - TGCGCCAGCAGCTTGGCCGAGGGCCACACAGATACGCAGTATTTT CASSLAEGHTDTQYF
- TRBJ2-1 14 TRBV19 - TGTGCCAGTTCCTGGGGCTCCTCCTACAATGAGCAGTTCTTC CASSWGSSYNEQFF
few TRBJ2-5 16 TRBV5-1 TRBD2 TGCGCCAGCAGCCCCACAGGACTAGCGGGGTTCGAGACCCAGTACTTC CASSPTGLAGFETQYF
- TRBJ2-7 13 TRBV5-1 - TGCGCCAGCAGCTTAACAGGGAGCTACGAGCAGTACTTC CASSLTGSYEQYF
few TRBJ1-2 14 TRBV6-1 TRBD1 TGTGCCAGCCAAGAGACAGGGGTTAACTATGGCTACACCTTC CASQETGVNYGYTF
- TRBJ2-7 16 TRBV30 TRBD2 TGTGCCTGGAGAGAAACTAGCGGGGGTTCGCCCTACGAGCAGTACTTC CAWRETSGGSPYEQYF
- TRBJ2-5 12 TRBV28 - TGTGCCAGCAGCTTCCTTCAGGAGACCCAGTACTTC CASSFLQETQYF
- TRBJ1-6 13 TRBV27 - TGTGCCAGCAGTCCACGGGAAAATTCACCCCTCCACTTT CASSPRENSPLHF
- TRBJ2-1 11 TRBV7-2 - TGTGCCACGGGAGACTACAATGAGCAGTTCTTC CATGDYNEQFF
once TRBJ2-1 16 TRBV4-3 TRBD1 TGCGCCAGCAGCCAAGATTTAGGGGGCAGGATGAATGAGCAGTTCTTC CASSQDLGGRMNEQFF
- TRBJ1-2 15 TRBV7-2 TRBD1 TGTGCCAGCAGCTTAGGGCAGGGGGCTGGCTATGGCTACACCTTC CASSLGQGAGYGYTF
once TRBJ2-5 15 TRBV25-1 TRBD1 TGTGCCACCCAGCCGGGACAGGGGGGTCAAGAGACCCAGTACTTC CATQPGQGGQETQYF
- TRBJ2-7 15 TRBV7-6 - TGTGCCAGCACCCTACGTCCAGGGTTAATCTACGAGCAGTACTTC CASTLRPGLIYEQYF
few TRBJ1-5 14 TRBV12-2 - TGTGCAAGTCGCCCCAGGACAGGCAATCAGCCCCAGCATTTT CASRPRTGNQPQHF
- TRBJ2-2 16 TRBV16 TRBD1 TGTGCCAGCAGCCAATCGATCGGACAGGGGACCAGGGAGCTGTTTTTT CASSQSIGQGTRELFF
- TRBJ1-6 16 TRBV3-1/TRBV3-2 TRBD1 TGTGCCAGCAGCCATCTCGGACAGGGGGCTGATTCACCCCTCCACTTT CASSHLGQGADSPLHF
- TRBJ2-5 14 TRBV30 TRBD2 TGTGCCTGGAGCCTTAGCGGGGGAAAAGAGACCCAGTACTTC CAWSLSGGKETQYF
- TRBJ1-1 13 TRBV10-1 - TGCGCCAGCAGTAGGGGGTTGAACACTGAAGCTTTCTTT CASSRGLNTEAFF
- TRBJ1-1 16 TRBV7-9 - TGTGCCAGCAGCTCCTTGACAGGTTATTTGAACACTGAAGCTTTCTTT CASSSLTGYLNTEAFF
- TRBJ1-3 14 TRBV28 - TGTGCCAGCAGTCCGGCAAACTACGGAAACACCATATATTTT CASSPANYGNTIYF
- TRBJ1-2 12 TRBV19 - TGTGCCAGTATCGACGGAGACTATGGCTACACCTTC CASIDGDYGYTF
- TRBJ2-3 15 TRBV7-3 TRBD1 TGTGCCAGCAGCCCTGACAGGGGAAAGACAGATACGCAGTATTTT CASSPDRGKTDTQYF
- TRBJ2-7 14 TRBV7-9 - TGTGCCAGCAGCTTAGGTGTCAGTGTCTACGAGCAGTACTTC CASSLGVSVYEQYF
once TRBJ1-2 18 TRBV7-9 TRBD1 TGTGCCAGCAGCTTAGTCCCCAAGACAGGGAATCATAACTATGGCTACACCTTC CASSLVPKTGNHNYGYTF
- TRBJ1-2 18 TRBV2 TRBD1 TGTGCCAGCAGTGGCTTTGGGGGATGGACAGGGGAAGTGCGTGGCTACACCTTC CASSGFGGWTGEVRGYTF
- TRBJ1-6 13 TRBV9 - TGTGCCAGCAGCGCTACAGTCGATTCACCCCTCCACTTT CASSATVDSPLHF